A selection of T cell receptor beta chains follows, all from one sample in a study of T cell responses to AZD1222 COVID-19 vaccine. TCRdb's table, derived via immunoSEQ multiplex PCR, lists solely in-frame clones and lacks some. The table lists approximately 100,000 clones, 93% of them singletons. Here the sequenced sample was peripheral blood, taken on day 0 of AZD1222 vaccination. These receptors were taken from an adult in good health. CDR3s include the opening cysteine and the closing phenylalanine or tryptophan. A D gene is named only where the DNA matches it firmly. Part of the rows lack a size; the others show once, few, many or a class for expanded clones.

D gene	V gene	J gene	clone size	CDR3 protein	CDR3 DNA
-	TRBV5-6	TRBJ1-4	-	CASSLGVEKLFF	TGTGCCAGCAGCTTGGGTGTTGAAAAACTGTTTTTT
TRBD1	TRBV15	TRBJ1-2	-	CATSRGTGGAAVTNYGYTF	TGTGCCACCAGCAGAGGGACAGGGGGCGCAGCAGTTACTAACTATGGCTACACCTTC
-	TRBV4-2	TRBJ1-5	-	CASSQGGLNQPQHF	TGTGCCAGCAGCCAAGGGGGACTTAATCAGCCCCAGCATTTT
TRBD2	TRBV18	TRBJ2-3	-	CASSPRLAGAKGTDTQYF	TGTGCCAGCTCACCCCGGCTAGCGGGAGCGAAGGGCACAGATACGCAGTATTTT
TRBD2	TRBV7-2	TRBJ2-7	-	CASSLGPTSGSLYEQYF	TGTGCCAGCAGCTTAGGCCCTACTAGCGGGAGTCTCTACGAGCAGTACTTC
TRBD1	TRBV7-9	TRBJ1-2	-	CASSLGQGASGYTF	TGTGCCAGCAGCTTAGGACAGGGGGCTTCTGGCTACACCTTC
TRBD2	TRBV10-2	TRBJ2-5	-	CASPPTSGIETQYF	TGCGCCAGCCCGCCCACTAGCGGCATAGAGACCCAGTACTTC
TRBD2	TRBV7-9	TRBJ2-1	-	CASSLGGSGYNEQFF	TGTGCCAGCAGCTTAGGGGGTAGCGGGTACAATGAGCAGTTCTTC
TRBD1	TRBV19	TRBJ2-4	-	CASRGQGKNIQYF	TGTGCCAGTAGGGGACAGGGGAAAAACATTCAGTACTTC
TRBD1	TRBV6-6	TRBJ2-7	once	CASSYSAGQEHEQYF	TGTGCCAGCAGTTACTCTGCGGGACAGGAACACGAGCAGTACTTC
TRBD1	TRBV18	TRBJ1-5	-	CASSQTGGDQPQHF	TGTGCCAGCTCTCAAACAGGGGGCGATCAGCCCCAGCATTTT
TRBD1	TRBV15	TRBJ1-5	few	CATSIDRVGPQHF	TGTGCCACCAGCATAGACAGGGTAGGGCCCCAGCATTTT
-	TRBV7-9	TRBJ1-4	-	CASSLSLSQTPEKLFF	TGTGCCAGCAGCTTAAGTTTATCCCAGACGCCGGAAAAACTGTTTTTT
-	TRBV28	TRBJ2-1	-	CASWAGNEQFF	TGTGCCAGCTGGGCGGGCAATGAGCAGTTCTTC
-	TRBV10-3	TRBJ2-7	-	CAISHSDGKGEQYF	TGTGCCATCAGTCACTCAGACGGTAAAGGAGAGCAGTACTTC
-	TRBV5-4	TRBJ2-1	once	CASSLAGDYNEQFF	TGTGCCAGCAGCTTGGCGGGGGACTACAATGAGCAGTTCTTC
-	TRBV9	TRBJ2-5	few	CASSRRGETQYF	TGTGCCAGCAGCCGGCGAGGAGAGACCCAGTACTTC
-	TRBV21-1	TRBJ1-6	-	CASSNTRNSPLHF	TGTGCCAGCAGCAATACACGGAATTCACCCCTCCACTTT
-	TRBV12-3/TRBV12-4	TRBJ1-2	-	CASNTPSAGGYTF	TGTGCCAGCAATACCCCTTCGGCGGGTGGCTACACCTTC
TRBD1	TRBV14	TRBJ2-1	-	CASSQAGTGTDGEQFF	TGTGCCAGCAGCCAAGCCGGGACAGGGACAGATGGTGAGCAGTTCTTC
-	TRBV13	TRBJ1-1	once	CASSRGSRNTEAFF	TGTGCCAGCAGCAGAGGATCGCGGAACACTGAAGCTTTCTTT
TRBD2	TRBV7-9	TRBJ2-1	-	CASSLASGGGDNEQFF	TGTGCCAGCAGCTTAGCTAGCGGGGGGGGCGACAATGAGCAGTTCTTC
TRBD1	TRBV28	TRBJ1-6	-	CASSPSGQHSLHF	TGTGCCAGCAGTCCATCGGGACAGCACAGCCTCCACTTT
TRBD1	TRBV28	TRBJ2-7	-	CASSRDRGNSYEQYF	TGTGCCAGCAGCCGGGACAGGGGGAACTCCTACGAGCAGTACTTC
TRBD2	TRBV14	TRBJ2-1	once	CACGRASSYNEQFF	TGTGCCTGTGGGAGGGCTAGCTCCTACAATGAGCAGTTCTTC
-	TRBV2	TRBJ1-5	-	CASSERVTDQPQHF	TGTGCCAGCAGTGAGAGGGTGACAGATCAGCCCCAGCATTTT
-	TRBV7-8	TRBJ1-1	-	CASSLALNTEAFF	TGTGCCAGCAGCTTAGCCCTGAACACTGAAGCTTTCTTT
-	TRBV7-2	TRBJ2-1	-	CASSFGSGTYNEQFF	TGTGCCAGCAGCTTCGGGTCCGGCACCTACAATGAGCAGTTCTTC
-	TRBV14	TRBJ2-7	-	CARKNPAVSYEQYF	TGTGCCAGGAAAAACCCGGCTGTTTCCTACGAGCAGTACTTC
-	TRBV11-2	TRBJ2-7	once	CASSNQGYEQYF	TGTGCCAGCAGCAACCAGGGGTACGAGCAGTACTTC
TRBD2	TRBV12-5	TRBJ2-3	once	CASGPGTSGTHTDTQYF	TGTGCTAGTGGCCCCGGGACTAGCGGGACCCACACAGATACGCAGTATTTT
-	TRBV7-9	TRBJ1-1	-	CASNNPQGNTEAFF	TGTGCCAGCAACAACCCCCAGGGGAACACTGAAGCTTTCTTT
TRBD1	TRBV5-5	TRBJ1-6	-	CASSVTGPGSPLHF	TGTGCCAGCAGCGTGACAGGGCCGGGTTCACCCCTCCACTTT
-	TRBV19	TRBJ1-3	-	CASKGDTIYF	TGTGCCAGTAAAGGGGACACCATATATTTT
TRBD2	TRBV5-1	TRBJ2-1	once	CASSRTSGKTNNEQFF	TGCGCCAGCAGCCGGACTAGCGGGAAGACTAACAATGAGCAGTTCTTC
-	TRBV3-1/TRBV3-2	TRBJ2-3	-	CASSQAREDTQYF	TGTGCCAGCAGCCAAGCACGGGAAGATACGCAGTATTTT
-	TRBV30	TRBJ2-1	-	CAWTRDRYNEQFF	TGTGCCTGGACCCGGGACCGCTACAATGAGCAGTTCTTC
-	TRBV7-9	TRBJ2-2	-	CASSFQKHGELFF	TGTGCCAGCAGCTTTCAGAAGCACGGGGAGCTGTTTTTT
-	TRBV11-2	TRBJ1-6	-	CASSLGRVSPLHF	TGTGCCAGCAGCTTAGGCAGGGTTTCACCCCTCCACTTT
-	TRBV10-3	TRBJ1-6	-	CAISDGARRNSPLHF	TGTGCCATCAGTGATGGCGCCCGGAGGAATTCACCCCTCCACTTT
-	TRBV2	TRBJ2-7	-	CASSSGGPYEQYF	TGTGCCAGCAGCAGCGGAGGGCCCTACGAGCAGTACTTC
-	TRBV30	TRBJ1-6	-	CAWSATQGPNSPLHF	TGTGCCTGGAGTGCTACCCAGGGGCCTAATTCACCCCTCCACTTT
-	TRBV28	TRBJ1-2	once	CASSPTGTNYGYTF	TGTGCCAGCAGTCCGACAGGAACTAACTATGGCTACACCTTC
-	TRBV21-1	TRBJ1-2	-	CASSKWGWTAQGTVLPYGYTF	TGTGCCAGCAGCAAATGGGGGTGGACAGCCCAAGGAACTGTTCTTCCCTATGGCTACACCTTC
-	TRBV7-6	TRBJ2-3	-	CASSLNHFDTQYF	TGTGCCAGCAGCTTAAATCACTTCGATACGCAGTATTTT
-	TRBV2	TRBJ1-1	many	CASSEGLEAFF	TGTGCCAGCAGTGAGGGCCTTGAAGCTTTCTTT
-	TRBV5-1	TRBJ2-7	-	CASSPLSSGDEQYF	TGCGCCAGCAGCCCCTTATCCTCGGGAGACGAGCAGTACTTC
TRBD1	TRBV30	TRBJ1-2	-	CAWSLTGARGYTF	TGTGCCTGGAGCCTTACAGGGGCGCGCGGCTACACCTTC
TRBD1	TRBV30	TRBJ1-5	-	CAWSVTGQFNQPQHF	TGTGCCTGGAGTGTGACGGGACAGTTTAATCAGCCCCAGCATTTT
-	TRBV4-2	TRBJ1-2	-	CASSQDTGAGKDRGYTF	TGTGCCAGCAGCCAAGATACGGGGGCAGGGAAAGATCGCGGCTACACCTTC
-	TRBV4-1	TRBJ1-1	-	CASSPRLKDTEAFF	TGCGCCAGCAGCCCAAGGCTTAAGGACACTGAAGCTTTCTTT
TRBD1	TRBV28	TRBJ1-5	once	CASSFGTANQPQHF	TGTGCCAGCAGTTTCGGGACAGCCAATCAGCCCCAGCATTTT
-	TRBV7-9	TRBJ2-2	-	CVLRGNTGELFF	TGTGTCCTAAGGGGGAACACCGGGGAGCTGTTTTTT